Following are 16 T cell receptor delta chains from one sample sequenced in a study of gamma-delta T cells after stem cell transplantation. TCRdb re-identified clones in the RT-PCR reads via CATT. The table records over a thousand delta-chain clones, around 7.9% of them present only once. Sequencing was done on a sample of gamma-delta T cells. The receptors derive from a human donor. It is not recorded whose cells these are; they may come from a transplant donor.

This chain connects TRDV2 to TRDJ1; 8 nucleotides align to TRDD3. V trimming: 1 base; J trimming: 0 bases; junction bases outside the gene matches: 12. CDR1 and CDR2 (germline): GEAIGNYY, EKD. This CDR3 comprises 18 residues. CDR3 in amino acids: CACDTIPLGDSYTDKLIF. The CDR3 coding sequence is TGTGCCTGTGACACTATCCCCTTGGGGGATTCCTACACCGATAAACTCATCTTT.

About this clone itself: The likely explanation is a read error, given a far larger clone one base away. Other DNA sequences in this specimen translate into the identical CDR3. The chain carries TRDV2 and TRDJ3; D is undetermined. This CDR3 comprises 18 residues. With 7 bases removed from V and 0 bases from J, the gap between germline ends came to 18 bases. Per the germline V gene, CDR1 is GEAIGNYY and CDR2 is EKD. The CDR3 spells CACDPVVPSSWDTRQMFF. The CDR3 DNA follows: TGTGCCTGCGACCCGGTAGTCCCCAGCTCCTGGGACACCCGACAGATGTTTTTC.

This clone was recorded a few times. This chain uses TRDV2 with TRDJ3; TRDD3 matches 7 bases. Looked up from germline, CDR1 is GEAIGNYY and CDR2 is EKD. Unmatched junction bases numbered 3, after V lost 1 base and J lost 1 base. This CDR3 region has 17 residues. CDR3 sequence (DNA): TGTGCCTGTGACACGATTGGGGGATCCTGGGACACCCGACAGATGTTTTTC. It encodes CACDTIGGSWDTRQMFF.

Relative to its sample, this clone is hyperexpanded (1% or more). The chain joins TRDV2 to TRDJ1; TRDD3 matches at 8 bases. In germline, CDR1 is GEAIGNYY, CDR2 EKD. The ends lost 3 bases at V and 0 bases at J; junction bases unmatched: 5. CDR3 size: 15 residues. The CDR3 nucleotides read TGTGCCTGTGACGCCTGGGGGACATACACCGATAAACTCATCTTT. Protein sequence: CACDAWGTYTDKLIF.

This clone was seen more than once but under ten times. A far larger clone is a single base away, which makes a read error likely. Other DNA sequences from this sample encode an identical CDR3 as well. V and J are TRDV2 and TRDJ1; D gene uncertain. CDR3 length equals 15 residues. Trimming cost V 1 base and J 0 bases, with 11 bases left between them. Germline loops: CDR1 GEAIGNYY, CDR2 EKD. For the CDR3, the DNA is TGTGCCTGTGACACTGTAGGGACCTACACCGATAAACTCATCTTT. Residues: CACDTVGTYTDKLIF.

Here the CDR3 DNA reads TGTGCCTGTGACCCGCTACTGGGGGACTCAGCACAACTCTTCTTT. Translating it yields CACDPLLGDSAQLFF. The chain uses TRDV2 and TRDJ2, with 9 bases matching TRDD3. This CDR3 has 15 residues. V was pared by 3 bases and J by 6 bases, with 7 bases of the junction left unmatched. Looked up from germline, CDR1 is GEAIGNYY and CDR2 is EKD.

A note on this clone: One base separates it from a far larger clone, so it is likely a read error. Other DNA variants within this sample encode the same CDR3. The chain carries TRDV2 and TRDJ1; 13 bases match TRDD3. The CDR3 loop spans 18 amino acids. Germline assignment: CDR1 GEAIGNYY and CDR2 EKD. CDR3 sequence reads: CACDTLLGDTRGTDKLIF. CDR3 in DNA: TGTGCCTGCGACACCTTACTGGGGGATACGCGCGGAACCGATAAACTCATCTTT.

On this clone itself: The protein TCRdb gives is from a much larger clone and does not agree with this DNA's translation at residue 4, likely a read error; the protein shown here comes from the DNA. This chain links TRDV2 with TRDJ1; 8 bases align to TRDD3. The trim removed 5 bases at V and 0 bases at J, leaving 7 bases unmatched. Germline loops: CDR1 GEAIGNYY, CDR2 EKD. The CDR3 length is 15 residues. This CDR3 is CACGPLLGDTDKLIF. The CDR3 DNA is TGTGCCTGTGGCCCTTTACTGGGGGACACCGATAAACTCATCTTT.

Comment on this clone: TCRdb records a much larger clone's protein for this DNA, with a difference at residue 6 that likely arises from a read error; the protein given is the translation of the DNA. The V and J genes are TRDV2 and TRDJ3; possible D gene TRDD1, 5 bases. V dropped 3 bases and J dropped 0 bases, with 14 bases sitting between them. The CDR3 is 18 amino acids. CDR1 is GEAIGNYY and CDR2 is EKD in the germline V gene. CDR3 sequence (DNA): TGTGCCTGTGACCCGATAGTCCCCAGCTCCTGGGACACCCGACAGATGTTTTTC. It specifies CACDPIVPSSWDTRQMFF.

This sequence joins TRDV2 and TRDJ1; 8 nucleotides line up with TRDD3. Per germline, CDR1 GEAIGNYY and CDR2 EKD. CDR3 length: 15 residues. The V segment lost 0 bases and the J segment 4 bases; nucleotides outside the gene matches: 6. The CDR3 here is CACDTVGGFDDKLIF. In nucleotides, the CDR3 is TGTGCCTGTGACACCGTTGGGGGATTTGACGATAAACTCATCTTT.

This clone is labeled as medium-sized (0.01 to 0.1%). The genes are TRDV1 and TRDJ1; 10 nucleotides line up with TRDD3. This CDR3 is 19 amino acids long. V was clipped by 1 base and J by 1 base; unmatched bases: 12. Germline V gene sequence: CDR1 TSWWSYY, CDR2 QGS. This CDR3 is CALGEPTRGGYWITDKLIF. The CDR3 region has the DNA TGTGCTCTTGGGGAACCGACCCGTGGGGGATACTGGATCACCGATAAACTCATCTTT.

This clone was counted only a few times. TCRdb's protein for this DNA is that of a much larger clone and differs from the translation at residue 6, likely a read error; the protein shown is the DNA translation. The chain carries TRDV2 and TRDJ1, with a weak D call TRDD3 (6 bases). CDR3 length: 15 amino acids. V lost 3 bases and J 2 bases, leaving 15 bases between the germline ends. The V gene's germline CDR1 is GEAIGNYY and CDR2 EKD. CDR3 protein: CACDGVGAQTDKLIF. CDR3 sequence (DNA): TGTGCCTGTGACGGGGTGGGGGCTCAAACCGATAAACTCATCTTT.

A few counts support this clone. A far larger clone is one nucleotide away, so this likely arose from a read error. Additional DNA sequences in this sample encode the identical CDR3. V usage is TRDV2 and J usage is TRDJ1, with D possibly matching TRDD3 (6 bases). The germline V gene encodes CDR1 GEAIGNYY and CDR2 EKD. CDR3 size: 14 residues. V dropped 3 bases and J dropped 4 bases, with 14 bases sitting between them. CDR3 coding DNA: TGTGCCTGTGACCTACTGGGTGATCACGATAAACTCATCTTT. Translating gives CACDLLGDHDKLIF.

As for this clone: This may come from a read error, since a much larger clone is one base off. This chain links TRDV1 with TRDJ1, with 10 bases fitting TRDD3. Germline CDR1 is TSWWSYY and CDR2 is QGS. This CDR3 spans 19 amino acids. The CDR3 sequence is CALGEPTRGGYWITDKLTF. The CDR3, as DNA: TGTGCTCTTGGGGAACCGACCCGTGGGGGATACTGGATCACCGATAAACTCACCTTT.

This clone was observed a few times. A far more abundant clone sits one base away, making this likely a read error. The identical CDR3 is also encoded by other nucleotide sequences in the sample. The chain is built from TRDV2 and TRDJ3; 13 bases agree with TRDD3. V gave up 2 bases and J gave up 0 bases; unmatched junction bases: 6. Germline values: CDR1 GEAIGNYY, CDR2 EKD. CDR3 size: 20 residues. The DNA of the CDR3 is TGTGCCTGTGACAGCACTGGGGGATACGGAAGCTCCTGGGACACCCGACAGATGTTTTTC. Residues: CACDSTGGYGSSWDTRQMFF.

This clone was found many times. A single base is all that separates this from a far larger clone, so a read error is likely. This chain connects TRDV2 to TRDJ1, with 9 bases that match TRDD3. CDR1 GEAIGNYY and CDR2 EKD come from the germline V gene. J lost 1 base, V lost 3 bases, and 11 bases had no gene match. This CDR3 has 17 residues. CDR3 bases: TGTGCCTGTGACGCTCTGGGGGATTCCTTGATCACCGATAAACTCATCTTT. It encodes CACDALGDSLITDKLIF.